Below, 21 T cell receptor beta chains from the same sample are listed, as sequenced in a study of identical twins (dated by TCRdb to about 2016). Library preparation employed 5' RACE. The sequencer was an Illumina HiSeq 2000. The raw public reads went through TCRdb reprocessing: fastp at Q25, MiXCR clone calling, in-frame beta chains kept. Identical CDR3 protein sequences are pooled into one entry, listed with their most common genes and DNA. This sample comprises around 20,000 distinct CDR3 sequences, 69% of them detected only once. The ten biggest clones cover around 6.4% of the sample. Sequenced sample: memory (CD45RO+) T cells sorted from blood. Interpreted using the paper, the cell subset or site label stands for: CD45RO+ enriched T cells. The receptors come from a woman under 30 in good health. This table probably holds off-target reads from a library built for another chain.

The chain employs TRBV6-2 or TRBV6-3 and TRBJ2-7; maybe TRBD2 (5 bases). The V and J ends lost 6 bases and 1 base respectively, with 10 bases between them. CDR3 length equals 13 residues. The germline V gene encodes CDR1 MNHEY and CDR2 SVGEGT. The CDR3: CASRRERSYEQYF. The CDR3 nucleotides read TGTGCCAGCAGGAGGGAGCGGTCCTACGAGCAGTACTTC.

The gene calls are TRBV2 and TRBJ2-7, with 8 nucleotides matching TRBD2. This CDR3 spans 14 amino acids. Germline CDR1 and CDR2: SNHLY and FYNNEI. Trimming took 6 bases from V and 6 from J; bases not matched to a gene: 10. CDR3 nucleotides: TGTGCCAGCAGCTCGAGCGGGAGTCGGGGCGAGCAGTACTTC. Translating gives CASSSSGSRGEQYF.

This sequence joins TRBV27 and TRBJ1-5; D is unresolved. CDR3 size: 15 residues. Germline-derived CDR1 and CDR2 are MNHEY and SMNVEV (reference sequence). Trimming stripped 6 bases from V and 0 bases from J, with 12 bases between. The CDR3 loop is CASRRVDGSNQPQHF. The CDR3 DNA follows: TGTGCCAGCAGAAGGGTCGACGGTAGCAATCAGCCCCAGCATTTT.

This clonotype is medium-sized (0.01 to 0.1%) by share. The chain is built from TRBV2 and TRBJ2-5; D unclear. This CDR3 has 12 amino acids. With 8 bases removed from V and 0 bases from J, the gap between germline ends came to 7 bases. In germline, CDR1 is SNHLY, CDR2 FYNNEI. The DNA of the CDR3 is TGTGCCAGCGCCTTGTACCAAGAGACCCAGTACTTC. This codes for CASALYQETQYF.

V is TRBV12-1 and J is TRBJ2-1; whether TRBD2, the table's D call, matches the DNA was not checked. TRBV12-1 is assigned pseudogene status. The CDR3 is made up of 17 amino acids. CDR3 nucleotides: TGTGCCAGCAGCCCCGAGGGACTAGCGGGAGGCAGCAATGAGCAGTTCTTC. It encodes CASSPEGLAGGSNEQFF.

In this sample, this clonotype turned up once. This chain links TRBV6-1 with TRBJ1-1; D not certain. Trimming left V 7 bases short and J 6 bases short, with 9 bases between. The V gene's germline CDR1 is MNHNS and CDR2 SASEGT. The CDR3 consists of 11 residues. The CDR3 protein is CASTGLAEAFF. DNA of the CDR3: TGTGCCAGCACGGGGTTGGCTGAAGCTTTCTTT.

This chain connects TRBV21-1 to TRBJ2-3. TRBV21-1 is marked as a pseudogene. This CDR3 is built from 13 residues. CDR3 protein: CASSKDVTGSQYF. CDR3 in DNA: TGTGCCAGCAGCAAAGATGTGACGGGATCGCAGTATTTT.

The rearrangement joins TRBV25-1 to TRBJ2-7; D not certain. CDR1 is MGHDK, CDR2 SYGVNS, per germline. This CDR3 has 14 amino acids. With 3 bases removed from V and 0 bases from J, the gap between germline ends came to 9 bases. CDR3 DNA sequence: TGTGCCAGCAGTGACAGACGGAGCTCCTACGAGCAGTACTTC. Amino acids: CASSDRRSSYEQYF.

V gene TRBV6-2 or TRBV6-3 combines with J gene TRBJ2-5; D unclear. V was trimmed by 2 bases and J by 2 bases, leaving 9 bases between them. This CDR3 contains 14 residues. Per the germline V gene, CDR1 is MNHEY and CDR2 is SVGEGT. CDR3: CASSYGRNQETQYF. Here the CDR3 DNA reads TGTGCCAGCAGTTACGGGCGGAATCAAGAGACCCAGTACTTC.

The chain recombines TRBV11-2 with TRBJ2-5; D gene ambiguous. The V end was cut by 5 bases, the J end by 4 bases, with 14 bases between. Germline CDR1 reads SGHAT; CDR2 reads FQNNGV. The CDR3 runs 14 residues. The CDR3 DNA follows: TGTGCCAGCAGCCACGGACCCCGGGCAGAGACCCAGTACTTC. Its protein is CASSHGPRAETQYF.

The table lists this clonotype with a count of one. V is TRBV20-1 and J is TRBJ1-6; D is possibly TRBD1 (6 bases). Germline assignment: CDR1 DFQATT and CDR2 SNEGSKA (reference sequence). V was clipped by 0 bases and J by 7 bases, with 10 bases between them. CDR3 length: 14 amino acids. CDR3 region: CSARDWTANSPLHF. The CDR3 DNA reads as TGCAGTGCTAGAGATTGGACAGCGAATTCACCCCTCCACTTT.

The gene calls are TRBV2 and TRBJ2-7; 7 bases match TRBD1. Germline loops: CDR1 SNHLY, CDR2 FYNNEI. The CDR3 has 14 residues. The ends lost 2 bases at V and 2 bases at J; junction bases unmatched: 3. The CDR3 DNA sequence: TGTGCCAGCAGTGAAAGGGACAGTACCTACGAGCAGTACTTC. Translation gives CASSERDSTYEQYF. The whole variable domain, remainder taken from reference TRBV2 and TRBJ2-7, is EPEVTQTPSHQVTQMGQEVILRCVPISNHLYFYWYRQILGQKVEFLVSFYNNEISEKSEIFDDQFSVERPDGSNFTLKIRSTKLEDSAMYFCASSERDSTYEQYFGPGTRLTVT.

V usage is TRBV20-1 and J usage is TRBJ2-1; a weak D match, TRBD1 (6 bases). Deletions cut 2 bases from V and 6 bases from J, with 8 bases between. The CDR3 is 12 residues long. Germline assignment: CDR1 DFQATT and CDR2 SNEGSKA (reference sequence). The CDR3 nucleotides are TGCAGTGCTAGAAGACAGGCCAATGAGCAGTTCTTC. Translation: CSARRQANEQFF.

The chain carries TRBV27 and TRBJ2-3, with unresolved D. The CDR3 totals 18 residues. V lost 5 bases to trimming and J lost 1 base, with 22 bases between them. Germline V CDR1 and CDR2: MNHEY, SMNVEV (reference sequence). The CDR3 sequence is CASSPWQRGDPGTDTQYF. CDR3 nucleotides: TGTGCCAGCAGTCCCTGGCAGCGAGGCGATCCGGGCACAGATACGCAGTATTTT.

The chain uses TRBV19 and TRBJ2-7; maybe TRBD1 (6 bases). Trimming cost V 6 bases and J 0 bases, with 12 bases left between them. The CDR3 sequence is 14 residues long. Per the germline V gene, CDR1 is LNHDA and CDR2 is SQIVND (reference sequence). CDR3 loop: CASRSRDTSYEQYF. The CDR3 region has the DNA TGTGCCAGTAGGTCGAGGGACACCTCCTACGAGCAGTACTTC.

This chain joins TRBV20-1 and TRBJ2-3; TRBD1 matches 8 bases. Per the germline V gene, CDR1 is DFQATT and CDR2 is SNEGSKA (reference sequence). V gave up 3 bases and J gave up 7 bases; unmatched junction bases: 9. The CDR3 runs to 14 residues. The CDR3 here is CSARWQGAVNTQYF. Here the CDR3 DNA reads TGCAGTGCTAGGTGGCAGGGGGCTGTAAATACGCAGTATTTT.

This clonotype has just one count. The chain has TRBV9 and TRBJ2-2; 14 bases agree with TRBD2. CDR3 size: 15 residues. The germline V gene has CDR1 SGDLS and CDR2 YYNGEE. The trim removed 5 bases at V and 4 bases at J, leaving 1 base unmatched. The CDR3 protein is CASRGTSGGTGELFF. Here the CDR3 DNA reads TGTGCCAGCAGGGGGACTAGCGGGGGCACCGGGGAGCTGTTTTTT.

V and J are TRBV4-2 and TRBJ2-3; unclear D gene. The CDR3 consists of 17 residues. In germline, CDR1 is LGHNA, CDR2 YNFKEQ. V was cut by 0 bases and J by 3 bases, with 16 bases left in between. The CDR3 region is CASSQDWRPSGTDTQYF. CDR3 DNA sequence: TGTGCCAGCAGCCAAGATTGGCGTCCCAGTGGGACAGATACGCAGTATTTT.

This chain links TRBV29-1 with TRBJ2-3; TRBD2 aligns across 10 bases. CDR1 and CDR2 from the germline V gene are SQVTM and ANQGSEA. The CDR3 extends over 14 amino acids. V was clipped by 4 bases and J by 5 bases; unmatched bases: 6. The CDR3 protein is CSVGSSGRKDTQYF. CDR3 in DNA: TGCAGCGTTGGATCTAGCGGGAGAAAAGATACGCAGTATTTT.

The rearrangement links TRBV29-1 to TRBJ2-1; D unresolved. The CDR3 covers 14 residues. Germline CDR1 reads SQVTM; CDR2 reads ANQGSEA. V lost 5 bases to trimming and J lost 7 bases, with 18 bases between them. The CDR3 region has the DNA TGCAGCGTTTCGGCGAGAAGGGTGAAAAATGAGCAGTTCTTC. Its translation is CSVSARRVKNEQFF.

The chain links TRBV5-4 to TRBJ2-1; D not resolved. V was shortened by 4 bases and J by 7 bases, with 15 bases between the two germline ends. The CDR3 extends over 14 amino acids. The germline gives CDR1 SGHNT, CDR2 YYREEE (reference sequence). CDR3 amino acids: CASSRRLQRNEQFF. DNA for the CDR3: TGTGCCAGCAGCCGCCGACTTCAGAGGAATGAGCAGTTCTTC.